A selection of T cell receptor beta chains follows, all from one sample in a study of CD8+CD57+ T cells in acquired aplastic anemia. TCRdb called the reads again in MiXCR, with one record for every CDR3 protein. This sample yields approximately 180,000 distinct CDR3 sequences, of which roughly 65% are seen a single time; about two fifths belongs to the top ten. The sample comprised sorted CD4+, CD8+, or CD8+CD57+ T cells (not recorded which) from PBMCs. The receptor set was obtained from a human donor with aplastic anemia. Each CDR3 is given without its conserved first and last residue.

j_call v_call cdr3_aa
TRBJ1-2 TRBV5-8 ASSLMQGIWYGYT
TRBJ2-4 TRBV7-3 ASSFGNTGDIQY
TRBJ2-3 TRBV3-1 ASSPNRLAGGTDTQY
TRBJ1-1 TRBV10-3 AIGGRTDEAF
TRBJ1-1 TRBV4-1 ASRRLGGTEAF
TRBJ2-7 TRBV27 ASSATGREQY
TRBJ2-2 TRBV12-3/TRBV12-4 ASSQTKTVILVAGELF
TRBJ2-7 TRBV9 ASSPQGLYEQY
TRBJ2-5 TRBV20-1 SAWGGLTRQETQY
TRBJ1-4 TRBV7-8 ASRRGLGEKLF
TRBJ1-2 TRBV10-3 AITEDGVNGYT
TRBJ2-7 TRBV10-1 ASSEVVEEQY
TRBJ2-2 TRBV25-1 ASSVPNTGELF
TRBJ1-2 TRBV2 ASRQPGTGDGYT
TRBJ1-2 TRBV7-9 AIDAGTGGYHGYT
TRBJ1-1 TRBV7-3 ASSLMGDNTEAF
TRBJ2-1 TRBV20-1 SASRDPGFGGNEQF
TRBJ2-1 TRBV2 ASSARQGSYNEQF
TRBJ2-3 TRBV4-2 ASSQGTSGGAKTDTQY
TRBJ1-1 TRBV7-7 ASSTSMNTEAF
TRBJ2-7 TRBV19 ASTAGTTTYEQY
TRBJ1-1 TRBV10-3 AISPRTVSFLNTEAF
TRBJ2-3 TRBV10-1 ASSEVLGASPTADTQY
TRBJ1-1 TRBV10-3 AITQKGGNTEAF
TRBJ2-5 TRBV3-1 ASSQDGGGGETQY
TRBJ1-2 TRBV6-6 ASSYSLGGLDGYT